Each of the 13 T cell receptor beta chains below was sequenced from the same sample in a study of cytomegalovirus exposure and HLA in healthy donors. A multiplex PCR was run with 60 Vbeta primers and 13 Jbeta primers. Data came from immunoSEQ multiplex PCR; TCRdb stores just in-frame clones and leaves some out. The repertoire includes 100,000 to 150,000 clones, approximately 8.7% of them detected once, and 5.5% sits in the top ten. Sequencing was carried out using PBMCs. Every receptor here comes from a man aged 40-50 years in good health and CMV-seronegative.

As concerns this clone: The junction and the germline gene differ at one end; a read error may be behind it. This chain uses TRBV11-2 with TRBJ2-1; no firm D call. The V gene's germline CDR1 is SGHAT and CDR2 FQNNGV. The CDR3 runs to 13 residues. The CDR3 loop reads CASSLGIDNEQFF. Written as DNA, the CDR3 is TGTGCCAGCAGCCTGGGCATAGACAATGAACAGTTCTTC.

V is TRBV5-1 and J is TRBJ2-7, with TRBD1 as a possible D gene (5 bases). V was shortened by 0 bases and J by 2 bases, with 12 bases between the two germline ends. Germline CDR1 is SGHRS and CDR2 is YFSETQ. There are 15 residues in the CDR3. As DNA, the CDR3 is TGCGCCAGCAGCTTGGGTTGGGCAGGGACCTACGAGCAGTACTTC. Residues: CASSLGWAGTYEQYF.

This clone turned up a few times. The rearrangement uses TRBV6-1 and TRBJ1-1; 8 bases match TRBD1. CDR1 and CDR2 from the germline V gene are MNHNS and SASEGT. Trimming cost V 4 bases and J 4 bases; bases outside gene matches: 2. The CDR3 covers 13 residues. The CDR3 DNA sequence: TGTGCCAGCAGTGTTACAGGGGGCACTGAAGCTTTCTTT. Protein sequence: CASSVTGGTEAFF.

This clone was seen a handful of times. This chain connects TRBV4-2 to TRBJ2-1, with D hard to call. The V and J ends lost 3 bases and 2 bases respectively, with 14 bases between them. CDR1 and CDR2 (germline): LGHNA, YNFKEQ. The CDR3 totals 16 residues. For the CDR3, the DNA is TGTGCCAGCAGCCAGGAAGCGAGGCGACCCTACAATGAGCAGTTCTTC. Its translation is CASSQEARRPYNEQFF.

There are a few counts of this clone. The chain uses TRBV28 and TRBJ2-7, with D hard to call. Between the trimmed V and J ends, which lost 3 bases and 5 bases, there was a span of 14 bases. CDR1 is MDHEN, CDR2 SYDVKM, per germline. CDR3 length: 14 amino acids. CDR3 in amino acids: CASSFPARSNEQYF. The CDR3 coding sequence is TGTGCCAGCAGTTTCCCTGCCAGATCCAACGAGCAGTACTTC.

Only a few counts were recorded for this clone. The CDR3 reads CASTPGNTGELFF. The CDR3 DNA follows: TGTGCCAGCACCCCAGGGAACACCGGGGAGCTGTTTTTT. The chain recombines TRBV6-5 with TRBJ2-2; D is undetermined. V shed 7 bases and J shed 1 base, with 7 bases lying between them. Germline-derived CDR1 and CDR2 are MNHEY and SVGAGI. CDR3 size: 13 residues.

A few counts support this clone. The chain joins TRBV29-1 to TRBJ2-3, with D possibly being TRBD2 (5 bases). CDR3 length equals 12 residues. Germline loops: CDR1 SQVTM, CDR2 ANQGSEA. The CDR3 bases are TGCAGTCAGGAGGACGCCACAGATACGCAGTATTTT. It yields the protein CSQEDATDTQYF.

The gene calls are TRBV28 and TRBJ1-4; 7 positions agree with TRBD1. Germline trimming cut 5 bases from V and 8 bases from J; bases unmatched to any gene: 5. The CDR3 runs 13 residues. The germline V gene has CDR1 MDHEN and CDR2 SYDVKM. This chain's CDR3 is CASSRQGTEKLFF. As DNA, the CDR3 is TGTGCCAGCAGTAGACAGGGTACCGAAAAACTGTTTTTT.

In nucleotides, the CDR3 is TGTGCCAGCAGCCAAAGCAGGACTTACACTGAAGCTTTCTTT. Protein product: CASSQSRTYTEAFF. The J gene is TRBJ1-1, the V gene TRBV28; no clear D. This CDR3 contains 14 residues. CDR1 MDHEN and CDR2 SYDVKM come from the germline V gene. The ends were cut back, 6 bases at V and 3 bases at J, with 14 bases in the middle.

This clone was counted between two and nine times. This chain connects TRBV18 to TRBJ1-2, with 7 bases that match TRBD1. V was clipped by 4 bases and J by 4 bases; unmatched bases: 3. This CDR3 is built from 13 residues. In germline, CDR1 is KGHSH, CDR2 LQKENI. DNA for the CDR3: TGTGCCAGCTCACAGGGACAGAGCTATGGCTACACCTTC. Translated, it gives CASSQGQSYGYTF. The variable domain in full, with the rest retrieved from reference TRBV18 and TRBJ1-2, is NAGVMQNPRHLVRRRGQEARLRCSPMKGHSHVYWYRQLPEEGLKFMVYLQKENIIDESGMPKERFSAEFPKEGPSILRIQQVVRGDSAAYFCASSQGQSYGYTFGSGTRLTVV.

The rearrangement uses TRBV7-9 and TRBJ1-1, with D unclear. CDR3 size: 9 residues. With 5 bases removed from V and 10 bases from J, the gap between germline ends came to 5 bases. Germline assignment: CDR1 SEHNR and CDR2 FQNEAQ (reference sequence). The CDR3 DNA reads as TGTGCCAGCAGCCGCGGAGCTTTCTTT. Residues: CASSRGAFF.

The table lists this clone with a count of one. One end of the junction varies from germline; a read error may be responsible. The sample holds other DNA sequences that translate to the same CDR3. This chain connects TRBV6-6 to TRBJ2-1, with D possibly TRBD1 on 6 matching bases. CDR3 size: 13 residues. Germline V gene sequence: CDR1 MNHNY, CDR2 SVGAGI (reference sequence). The CDR3 loop reads CASSRGQGNEQFF. The CDR3 DNA sequence: TGTGCCAGCAGTCGGGGACAAGGCAATGAACAGTTCTTC.

The V call is TRBV6-4, the J call TRBJ1-3; D not resolved. Germline values: CDR1 MRHNA, CDR2 SNTAGT. Trimming left V 7 bases short and J 1 base short, with 11 bases between. The CDR3 sequence is 14 residues long. CDR3: CASTVGQSGNTIYF. CDR3 in DNA: TGTGCCAGCACGGTTGGGCAGTCTGGAAACACCATATATTTT.